Shown below are 22 T cell receptor beta chains from a single sample sequenced in a study of blood T cells in healthy people across ages. Combining a sample-barcoded 5' primer with a J-beta primer mix, a second PCR ran for about 7 to 11 cycles. MiXCR, applied by TCRdb to the 5' RACE reads, yields one record per CDR3 protein. This table holds hundreds of thousands of distinct CDR3 sequences, approximately 31% found once. Sequencing was carried out using blood. The origin of the receptors is a woman aged 80 or over in good health.

A word on this clonotype: It may be a read error: a sequence one base away is much more abundant. The V call is TRBV7-2, the J call TRBJ1-5; D call uncertain. V lost 4 bases and J 2 bases, leaving 9 bases between the germline ends. The CDR3 sequence is 14 residues long. CDR1 and CDR2 from the germline V gene are SGHTA and FQGNSA. The CDR3 sequence is CASSCDKGNQPQHF. The CDR3 region has the DNA TGTGCCAGCAGCTGCGACAAGGGCAATCAGCCCCAGCATTTT. Combining the CDR3 with reference TRBV7-2 and TRBJ1-5 gives the whole variable domain GAGVSQSPSNKVTEKGKDVELRCDPISGHTALYWYRQSLGQGLEFLIYFQGNSAPDKSGLPSDRFSAERTGGSVSTLTIQRTQQEDSAVYLCASSCDKGNQPQHFGDGTRLSIL.

This clonotype showed up just a few times. The chain joins TRBV5-4 to TRBJ1-1, with 8 bases aligning to TRBD1. J gave up 0 bases and V 0 bases, and 10 bases lay outside the gene matches. CDR3 length equals 18 residues. Germline CDR1 is SGHNT and CDR2 is YYREEE (reference sequence). CDR3 sequence: CASSLVLGTGLMNTEAFF. As DNA, the CDR3 is TGTGCCAGCAGCTTGGTTCTCGGGACAGGACTAATGAACACTGAAGCTTTCTTT.

This clonotype was picked up many times. The chain links TRBV6-2 or TRBV6-3 to TRBJ2-7, with D tentatively TRBD1 or TRBD2 (5 bases each). Trimming removed 7 bases at V and 2 bases at J, with 12 bases between. This CDR3 contains 13 residues. The germline V gene has CDR1 MNHEY and CDR2 SVGEGT. As DNA, the CDR3 is TGTGCCAGCAACGAGGGGCCCACCTACGAGCAGTACTTC. Protein product: CASNEGPTYEQYF.

This clonotype was detected ten times or more. The chain joins TRBV4-1 to TRBJ2-3; 9 positions match TRBD2. The CDR3 extends over 16 amino acids. Germline trimming cut 4 bases from V and 2 bases from J; bases unmatched to any gene: 7. The germline V gene encodes CDR1 MGHRA and CDR2 YSYEKL. CDR3: CASSPAGGYNTDTQYF. Here the CDR3 DNA reads TGCGCCAGCAGCCCCGCGGGGGGGTACAACACAGATACGCAGTATTTT.

V is TRBV5-1 and J is TRBJ2-5; D possibly matches TRBD1 or TRBD2 (6 bases each). CDR1 and CDR2 (germline): SGHRS, YFSETQ. Trimming took 3 bases from V and 5 from J, leaving 17 bases between them. The CDR3 sequence is 15 residues long. The CDR3 region is CASSSQGIGGETQYF. In DNA, the CDR3 is TGCGCCAGCAGCTCGCAGGGGATTGGAGGGGAGACCCAGTACTTC.

This clonotype has just one count. The gene calls are TRBV20-1 and TRBJ1-2; TRBD1 aligns across 7 bases. Germline assignment: CDR1 DFQATT and CDR2 SNEGSKA (reference sequence). The CDR3 has 14 residues. The ends lost 6 bases at V and 5 bases at J; junction bases unmatched: 12. CDR3 in amino acids: CSARPGGRFYGYTF. The CDR3, as DNA: TGCAGTGCGCGCCCAGGGGGGCGATTTTATGGCTACACCTTC.

This clonotype came up many times. J is TRBJ2-3 and V is TRBV29-1, with D unresolved. Germline V lookup: CDR1 SQVTM, CDR2 ANQGSEA. Trimming cost V 2 bases and J 6 bases, with 6 bases left between them. This CDR3 is 11 amino acids long. The CDR3 DNA sequence: TGCAGCGTTGAATTTTGGGATACGCAGTATTTT. Amino acids: CSVEFWDTQYF.

This chain joins TRBV7-2 and TRBJ1-2, with D possibly TRBD1 on 6 matching bases. Germline lookup yields CDR1 SGHTA and CDR2 FQGNSA. Trimming removed 11 bases from V and 4 bases from J, with 20 bases in between. The CDR3 length is 14 residues. Here the CDR3 reads CAGTRGAGVYGYTF. The CDR3, as DNA: TGTGCCGGCACCCGGGGGGCCGGGGTCTATGGCTACACCTTC.

This clonotype was seen repeatedly, ten times or more. The CDR3 region is CASSGQGLNTDTQYF. Written as DNA, the CDR3 is TGTGCCAGCAGTGGACAGGGTCTTAACACAGATACGCAGTATTTT. This chain connects TRBV12-3 or TRBV12-4 to TRBJ2-3; 8 positions match TRBD1. J was trimmed by 2 bases and V by 5 bases; bases with no gene match: 6. The CDR3 is made up of 15 amino acids.

This clonotype occurred many times. V is TRBV5-4 and J is TRBJ1-2; 7 bases line up with TRBD1. The length of the CDR3 is 15 residues. The ends lost 4 bases at V and 2 bases at J; junction bases unmatched: 8. Per the germline V gene, CDR1 is SGHNT and CDR2 is YYREEE (reference sequence). The CDR3 here is CASSIRDRLNYGYTF. In DNA form, the CDR3 reads TGTGCCAGCAGCATAAGGGACAGACTAAACTATGGCTACACCTTC.

The chain has TRBV7-9 and TRBJ1-5; 10 bases agree with TRBD1. Trimming removed 3 bases from V and 7 bases from J; junction bases left unmatched: 6. Germline-derived CDR1 and CDR2 are SEHNR and FQNEAQ (reference sequence). The CDR3 covers 15 residues. This chain's CDR3 is CASSFSGQGSQPQHF. The CDR3 DNA reads as TGTGCCAGCAGCTTTTCGGGACAGGGGTCCCAGCCCCAGCATTTT.

This clonotype was counted many times. The chain uses TRBV7-2 and TRBJ2-7, with 10 nucleotides matching TRBD2. CDR1 and CDR2 from the germline V gene are SGHTA and FQGNSA. This CDR3 comprises 15 residues. The V and J ends lost 1 base and 4 bases, in that order; junction bases with no gene match: 4. Here the CDR3 reads CASSLVAGGRYEQYF. In DNA form, the CDR3 reads TGTGCCAGCAGCTTAGTAGCGGGGGGTAGATACGAGCAGTACTTC.

Of note for this clonotype: One junction end does not reproduce the germline sequence, and a read error may be involved. V is TRBV2 and J is TRBJ2-7; TRBD1 aligns across 11 bases. Per germline, CDR1 SNHLY and CDR2 FYNNEI. The CDR3 extends over 14 amino acids. This CDR3 reads CAGSRDRGTYEQYF. CDR3 in DNA: TGTGCCGGCAGCCGGGACAGGGGGACCTACGAGCAGTACTTC.

V and J are TRBV5-6 and TRBJ2-5; maybe TRBD1 (6 bases). Germline-derived CDR1 and CDR2 are SGHDT and YYEEEE. The length of the CDR3 is 12 residues. V shed 0 bases and J shed 11 bases, with 11 bases lying between them. Written as DNA, the CDR3 is TGTGCCAGCAGCTTGGGGGGGCACGTGCAGTACTTC. This codes for CASSLGGHVQYF.

This clonotype has only a few counts. A much larger clone lies a single base off, so this may be a read error. The CDR3 bases are TGTGCCAGCGCCTCGGGACATTCCAGCTATGGCTACACCTTC. Protein sequence: CASASGHSSYGYTF. The rearrangement links TRBV7-9 to TRBJ1-2, with TRBD1 as a possible D gene (6 bases). CDR1 is SEHNR, CDR2 FQNEAQ, per germline (reference sequence). CDR3 size: 14 residues. Trimming removed 8 bases from V and 4 bases from J, with 17 bases in between. Variable domain in full (rest from reference TRBV7-9 and TRBJ1-2): DTGVSQNPRHKITKRGQNVTFRCDPISEHNRLYWYRQTLGQGPEFLTYFQNEAQLEKSRLLSDRFSAERPKGSFSTLEIQRTEQGDSAMYLCASASGHSSYGYTFGSGTRLTVV.

The chain links TRBV27 to TRBJ1-2, with 7 bases that match TRBD1. CDR3 length equals 15 residues. Germline V gives CDR1 MNHEY, CDR2 SMNVEV (reference sequence). J gave up 5 bases and V 2 bases, and 8 bases lay outside the gene matches. In DNA form, the CDR3 reads TGTGCCAGCAGTTTAGGGCTGGGACAGATGTATGGCTACACCTTC. This codes for CASSLGLGQMYGYTF.

In the case of this clonotype: A much larger clone is a single base away; this may be a read error. The chain has TRBV7-8 and TRBJ2-5; tentatively, D is TRBD1 (5 bases). Germline values: CDR1 SGHVS, CDR2 FQNEAQ. This CDR3 comprises 15 residues. The CDR3 DNA sequence: TGTGCCAGCAGCTTACGACAGTTTAATCAAGAGACCCAGGACTTC. As protein: CASSLRQFNQETQDF.

This chain connects TRBV29-1 to TRBJ2-3, with D maybe TRBD2 (6 bases). Per germline, CDR1 SQVTM and CDR2 ANQGSEA. The CDR3 length is 11 residues. Trimming removed 7 bases from V and 11 bases from J, with 16 bases in between. CDR3 amino acids: CSGELRGGQYF. The CDR3 coding sequence is TGCAGCGGGGAACTCCGGGGAGGGCAGTATTTT.

The rearrangement links TRBV9 to TRBJ2-2; D is undetermined. V lost 0 bases and J 5 bases, leaving 11 bases between the germline ends. CDR1 is SGDLS, CDR2 YYNGEE, per germline. The CDR3 covers 15 residues. CDR3 nucleotide sequence: TGTGCCAGCAGCGTAGCCATGGGATGGACCGGGGAGCTGTTTTTT. Encoded protein: CASSVAMGWTGELFF.

The chain uses TRBV20-1 and TRBJ2-4, with D unresolved. The CDR3 totals 14 residues. CDR1 and CDR2 from the germline V gene are DFQATT and SNEGSKA (reference sequence). Trimming removed 2 bases at V and 2 bases at J, with 10 bases between. CDR3 nucleotide sequence: TGCAGTGCTAGAATCTTAGGGCCCAAAAACATTCAGTACTTC. It translates to CSARILGPKNIQYF.

The genes are TRBV6-2 or TRBV6-3 and TRBJ1-2; 7 nucleotides agree with TRBD1. V trimming: 2 bases; J trimming: 7 bases; junction bases outside the gene matches: 4. The CDR3 covers 13 residues. Germline V gene data show CDR1 as MNHEY and CDR2 as SVGEGT. The CDR3 protein is CASSYGTGVGYTF. The CDR3 DNA reads TGTGCCAGCAGTTACGGAACAGGGGTTGGCTACACCTTC.

About this clonotype: A much larger clone differs from this one at a single base, so this may be a read error. The chain employs TRBV6-2 or TRBV6-3 and TRBJ2-1, with unresolved D. The last part of the DNA fits TRBJ2-7 better; the J call may be wrong. This CDR3 region has 12 residues. Germline V gene sequence: CDR1 MNHEY, CDR2 SVGEGT. The CDR3 DNA follows: TGTGCCAGCAGTTATTGGGGTGATGAGCAGTACTTC. Translating it yields CASSYWGDEQYF.